This is a list of T cell receptor beta chains from one sample in a study of blood T cells in healthy people across ages. TCRdb ran MiXCR on the 5' RACE reads and lists one entry per CDR3 protein. The repertoire holds around 1.7 million distinct CDR3 sequences, with over 25% as singletons. Sequences were obtained from blood. Receptors originate from a woman in her 30s in good health. Each CDR3 is given with its conserved first and last residue. The order of the fields is V gene, D gene, J gene, clone size, CDR3 DNA, CDR3 protein. The D gene is left open where the match is weak. Size tells how often a clone was seen (once, few, many) or the class of an expanded clone, and some rows leave it out.

V gene: TRBV3-1
D gene: NA
J gene: TRBJ2-5
clone size: few
CDR3 DNA: TGTGCCAGCAGCCAAAATAGTCCAGGCCTAAAAGAGACCCAGTACTTC
CDR3 protein: CASSQNSPGLKETQYF

V gene: TRBV10-2
D gene: NA
J gene: TRBJ2-3
clone size: NA
CDR3 DNA: TGCGCCAGCAGTGAAAAGCAGGGGTGGTCAGATACGCAGTATTTT
CDR3 protein: CASSEKQGWSDTQYF

V gene: TRBV4-3
D gene: TRBD1
J gene: TRBJ2-7
clone size: many
CDR3 DNA: TGCGCCAGCAGCCAGGAGTTAACAGGGGAATCCTACGAGCAGTACTTC
CDR3 protein: CASSQELTGESYEQYF

V gene: TRBV6-2/TRBV6-3
D gene: TRBD2
J gene: TRBJ2-1
clone size: many
CDR3 DNA: TGTGCCAGCAGTCCTACGGGGGGGACCTACAATGAGCAGTTCTTC
CDR3 protein: CASSPTGGTYNEQFF

V gene: TRBV15
D gene: TRBD2
J gene: TRBJ2-3
clone size: few
CDR3 DNA: TGTGCCACCAGCGGAGGATCAGCGGGGAGAGATACGCAGTATTTT
CDR3 protein: CATSGGSAGRDTQYF

V gene: TRBV4-3
D gene: NA
J gene: TRBJ2-5
clone size: many
CDR3 DNA: TGCGCCAGCAGCCAGCAGGGTTGGGAGACCCAGTACTTC
CDR3 protein: CASSQQGWETQYF

V gene: TRBV6-5
D gene: NA
J gene: TRBJ2-5
clone size: NA
CDR3 DNA: TGTGCCAGCAGTTACTCGCGGGGACTTGGTGGGGTGGAGCAGTACTTC
CDR3 protein: CASSYSRGLGGVEQYF

V gene: TRBV20-1
D gene: TRBD2
J gene: TRBJ2-1
clone size: few
CDR3 DNA: TGCAGTGCTCGGATTCCGACTAGCGTTGAATCCTACAATGAGCAGTTCTTC
CDR3 protein: CSARIPTSVESYNEQFF

V gene: TRBV5-5
D gene: TRBD2
J gene: TRBJ2-1
clone size: NA
CDR3 DNA: TGTGCCAGCAGCGTCCGTTACCCGGGACTAGAGAATGAGCAGTTCTTC
CDR3 protein: CASSVRYPGLENEQFF

V gene: TRBV6-2/TRBV6-3
D gene: NA
J gene: TRBJ2-7
clone size: many
CDR3 DNA: TGTGCCAGCAGTTATTTGACACCCTCCGAGCAGTACTTC
CDR3 protein: CASSYLTPSEQYF

V gene: TRBV9
D gene: TRBD1
J gene: TRBJ2-1
clone size: few
CDR3 DNA: TGTGCCAGCAGCGTAGACGTGACAGGGGCGGGTGAGCAGTTCTTC
CDR3 protein: CASSVDVTGAGEQFF

V gene: TRBV10-2
D gene: TRBD2
J gene: TRBJ2-5
clone size: many
CDR3 DNA: TGCGCCAGCAGTGAGGGGCGGGGGAATGGAGAGACCCAGTACTTC
CDR3 protein: CASSEGRGNGETQYF

V gene: TRBV4-1
D gene: NA
J gene: TRBJ2-1
clone size: NA
CDR3 DNA: TGCGCCAGCAGCCAAGAAAGGCCAGGGGCCTGGCAGTTCTTC
CDR3 protein: CASSQERPGAWQFF